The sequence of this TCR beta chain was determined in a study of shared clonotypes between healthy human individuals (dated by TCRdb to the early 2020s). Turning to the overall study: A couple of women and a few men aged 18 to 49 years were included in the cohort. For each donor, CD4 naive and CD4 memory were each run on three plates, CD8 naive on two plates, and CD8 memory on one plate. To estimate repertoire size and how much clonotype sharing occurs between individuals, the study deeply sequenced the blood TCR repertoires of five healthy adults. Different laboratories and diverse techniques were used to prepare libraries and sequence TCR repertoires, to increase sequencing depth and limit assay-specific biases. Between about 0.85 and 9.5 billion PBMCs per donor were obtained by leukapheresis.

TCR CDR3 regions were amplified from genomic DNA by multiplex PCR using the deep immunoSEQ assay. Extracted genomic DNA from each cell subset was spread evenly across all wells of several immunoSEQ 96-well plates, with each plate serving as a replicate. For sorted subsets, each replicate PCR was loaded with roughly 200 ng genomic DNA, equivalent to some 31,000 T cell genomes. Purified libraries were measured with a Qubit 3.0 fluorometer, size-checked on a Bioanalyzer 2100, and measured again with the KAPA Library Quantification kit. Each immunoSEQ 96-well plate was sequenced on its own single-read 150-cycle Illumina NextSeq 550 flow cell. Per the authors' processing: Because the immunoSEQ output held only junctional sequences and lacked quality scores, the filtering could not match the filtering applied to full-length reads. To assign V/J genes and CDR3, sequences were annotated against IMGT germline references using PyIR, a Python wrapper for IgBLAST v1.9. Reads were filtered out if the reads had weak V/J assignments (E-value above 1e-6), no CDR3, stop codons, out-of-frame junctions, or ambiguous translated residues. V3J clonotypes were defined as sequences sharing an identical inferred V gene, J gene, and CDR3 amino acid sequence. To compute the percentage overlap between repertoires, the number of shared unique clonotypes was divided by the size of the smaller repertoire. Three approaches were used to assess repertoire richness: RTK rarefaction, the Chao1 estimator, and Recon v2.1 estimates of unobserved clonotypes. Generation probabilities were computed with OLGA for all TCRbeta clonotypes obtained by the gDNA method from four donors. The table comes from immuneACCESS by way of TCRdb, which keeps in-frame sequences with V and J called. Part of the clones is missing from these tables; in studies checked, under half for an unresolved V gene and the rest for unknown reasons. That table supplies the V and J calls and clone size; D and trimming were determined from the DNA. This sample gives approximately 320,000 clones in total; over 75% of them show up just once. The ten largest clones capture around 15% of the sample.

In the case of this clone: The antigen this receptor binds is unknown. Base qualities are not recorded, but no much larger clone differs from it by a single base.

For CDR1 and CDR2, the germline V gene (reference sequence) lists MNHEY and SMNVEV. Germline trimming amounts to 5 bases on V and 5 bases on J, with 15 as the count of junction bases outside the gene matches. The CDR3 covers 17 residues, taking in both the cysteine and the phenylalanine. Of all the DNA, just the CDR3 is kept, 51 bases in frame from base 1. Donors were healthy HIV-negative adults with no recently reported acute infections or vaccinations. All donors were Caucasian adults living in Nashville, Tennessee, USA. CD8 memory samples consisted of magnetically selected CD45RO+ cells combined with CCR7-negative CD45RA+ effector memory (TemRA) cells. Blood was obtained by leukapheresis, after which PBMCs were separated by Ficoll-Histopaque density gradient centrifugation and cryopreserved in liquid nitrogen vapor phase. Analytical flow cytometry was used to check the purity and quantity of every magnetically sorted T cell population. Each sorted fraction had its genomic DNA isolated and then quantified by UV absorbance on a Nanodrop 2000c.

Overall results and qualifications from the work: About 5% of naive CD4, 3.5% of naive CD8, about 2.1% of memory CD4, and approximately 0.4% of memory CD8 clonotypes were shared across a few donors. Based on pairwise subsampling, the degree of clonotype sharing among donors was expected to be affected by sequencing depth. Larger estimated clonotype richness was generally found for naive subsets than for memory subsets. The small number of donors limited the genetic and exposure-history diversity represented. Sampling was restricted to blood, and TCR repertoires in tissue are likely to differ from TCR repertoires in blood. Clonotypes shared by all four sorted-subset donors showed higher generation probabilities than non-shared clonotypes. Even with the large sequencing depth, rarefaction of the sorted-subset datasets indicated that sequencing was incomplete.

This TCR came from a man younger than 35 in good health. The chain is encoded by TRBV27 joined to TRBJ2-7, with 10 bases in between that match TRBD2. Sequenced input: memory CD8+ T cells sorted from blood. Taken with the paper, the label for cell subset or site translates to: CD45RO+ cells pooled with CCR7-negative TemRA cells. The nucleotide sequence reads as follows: TGTGCCAGCAGTCCCATCCAGCGGGGGGGCCTCCCACACGAGCAGTACTTC. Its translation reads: CASSPIQRGGLPHEQYF.